The next 20 T cell receptor beta chains were all read from a single sample in a study of OX40 agonist ivuxolimab in advanced cancers. Only in-frame clones appear in the TCRdb table, and some are missing; sequencing was by immunoSEQ multiplex PCR. Of around 26,000 clones in the sample, over 75% were seen once. Source: CD4+ or CD8+ T cells sorted from blood, taken in a trial of the OX40 agonist ivuxolimab. The receptors originated from an adult with an advanced solid tumor such as melanoma, head and neck, liver or kidney cancer.

The chain carries TRBV2 and TRBJ2-7, with 7 positions matching TRBD1. J gave up 5 bases and V 11 bases, and 12 bases lay outside the gene matches. This CDR3 comprises 13 residues. In germline, CDR1 is SNHLY, CDR2 FYNNEI. This CDR3 is CAGRDRETHEQYF. CDR3 coding DNA: TGTGCCGGGCGAGACAGGGAAACCCACGAGCAGTACTTC.

Notes on this clone: At one end, the junction sequence differs from germline, possibly due to a read error. This sequence joins TRBV2 and TRBJ2-1, with a weak D call TRBD2 (7 bases). Germline V CDR1 and CDR2: SNHLY, FYNNEI. This CDR3 has 15 amino acids. This CDR3 is CARSGGRGLYNEQFF. CDR3 nucleotides: TGTGCCCGCAGTGGGGGGCGGGGGCTCTACAATGAGCAGTTCTTC.

The sample holds a few counts of this clone. The chain combines TRBV6-5 with TRBJ1-1; D uncertain. Per germline, CDR1 MNHEY and CDR2 SVGAGI. The CDR3 is made up of 13 amino acids. V lost 6 bases to trimming and J lost 3 bases, with 11 bases between them. The CDR3 spells CASSVSTHTEAFF. In DNA form, the CDR3 reads TGTGCCAGCAGCGTATCGACCCACACTGAAGCTTTCTTT.

The V gene is TRBV5-6, the J gene TRBJ2-7; 9 bases line up with TRBD1. The CDR3 consists of 15 residues. CDR1 SGHDT and CDR2 YYEEEE come from the germline V gene. With V trimmed by 0 bases and J by 3 bases, 4 bases remained unmatched. The CDR3 nucleotides are TGTGCCAGCAGCTTGGTAGGACAGGGGAACTACGAGCAGTACTTC. Translating it yields CASSLVGQGNYEQYF.

The rearrangement joins TRBV19 to TRBJ1-5, with D tentatively TRBD1 (5 bases). V lost 2 bases and J lost 3, with 14 bases in between. The CDR3 totals 16 residues. The V gene's germline CDR1 is LNHDA and CDR2 SQIVND (reference sequence). CDR3 residues: CASSITGQPLNQPQHF. The CDR3 DNA reads as TGTGCCAGTAGTATAACAGGCCAGCCCCTCAATCAGCCCCAGCATTTT.

The chain employs TRBV19 and TRBJ1-4; 8 bases agree with TRBD1. This CDR3 has 14 residues. Germline trimming cut 7 bases from V and 7 bases from J; bases unmatched to any gene: 8. Germline V gene sequence: CDR1 LNHDA, CDR2 SQIVND (reference sequence). CDR3 in DNA: TGTGCCAGTATTAAGACAGGGGCGGGTGAAAAACTGTTTTTT. Protein sequence: CASIKTGAGEKLFF.

With regard to this clone: Sequence at one end of the junction differs from germline and may be a read error. The chain recombines TRBV29-1 with TRBJ1-3, with TRBD1 matching over 8 bases. This CDR3 is 10 amino acids long. Germline V gives CDR1 SQVTM, CDR2 ANQGSEA. CDR3 sequence (DNA): TGCAGCGTTGATTTGGGACAGGTGGATTTT. This codes for CSVDLGQVDF.

The chain combines TRBV18 with TRBJ2-3; TRBD1 matches at 7 bases. The V and J ends lost 3 bases and 3 bases, in that order; junction bases with no gene match: 12. The CDR3 extends over 17 amino acids. Germline CDR1 and CDR2: KGHSH and LQKENI. CDR3: CASSPQTTGSWTDTQYF. In DNA, the CDR3 is TGTGCCAGCTCACCCCAAACGACAGGGAGCTGGACAGATACGCAGTATTTT.

V gene TRBV30 combines with J gene TRBJ2-7; the D gene could be TRBD1 or TRBD2 (5 bases each). V was clipped by 2 bases and J by 3 bases, with 11 bases between them. The length of the CDR3 is 13 residues. Germline V gives CDR1 GTSNPN, CDR2 SVGIG (reference sequence). The CDR3 bases are TGTGCCTGGAGTATAGGGACCAACTACGAGCAGTACTTC. This encodes CAWSIGTNYEQYF.

This chain joins TRBV18 and TRBJ2-5; possibly TRBD1 or TRBD2 for D (5 bases each). The CDR3 is 14 residues long. The V and J ends lost 2 bases and 4 bases respectively, with 11 bases between them. CDR1 and CDR2 from the germline V gene are KGHSH and LQKENI. CDR3 loop: CASSPSGAGETQYF. In DNA, the CDR3 is TGTGCCAGCTCACCATCCGGGGCAGGAGAGACCCAGTACTTC.

In its sample, this clone was seen once. The chain has TRBV5-1 and TRBJ1-1, with a possible D match to TRBD1 (5 bases). The ends were cut back, 1 base at V and 6 bases at J, with 10 bases in the middle. This CDR3 contains 13 residues. Germline V CDR1 and CDR2: SGHRS, YFSETQ. CDR3 DNA sequence: TGCGCCAGCAGCTTGAAAGGGGTCCCTGAAGCTTTCTTT. It is translated as CASSLKGVPEAFF.

V is TRBV13 and J is TRBJ1-4; D gene ambiguous. Germline V lookup: CDR1 PRHDT, CDR2 FYEKMQ (reference sequence). Trimming took 5 bases from V and 14 from J, leaving 15 bases between them. This CDR3 contains 12 residues. The CDR3 region has the DNA TGTGCCAGCAGCGGCTCGGACGGCCACCTGTTTTTT. Translation: CASSGSDGHLFF.

V gene TRBV7-6 combines with J gene TRBJ2-1; D is unclear. V was clipped by 7 bases and J by 3 bases, with 22 bases between them. Germline-derived CDR1 and CDR2 are SGHVS and FNYEAQ. CDR3 length: 17 amino acids. CDR3 in amino acids: CASTPLQPPASYNEQFF. The CDR3 nucleotides read TGTGCCAGCACCCCCCTCCAGCCCCCAGCGAGCTACAATGAGCAGTTCTTC. Using reference TRBV7-6 and TRBJ2-1 for the parts outside the CDR3, the full variable domain is GAGVSQSPRYKVTKRGQDVALRCDPISGHVSLYWYRQALGQGPEFLTYFNYEAQQDKSGLPNDRFSAERPEGSISTLTIQRTEQRDSAMYRCASTPLQPPASYNEQFFGPGTRLTVL.

This chain joins TRBV29-1 and TRBJ2-1; D could derive from TRBD1 or TRBD2 (5 bases each). The CDR3 is made up of 14 amino acids. Trimming removed 6 bases from V and 8 bases from J, with 20 bases in between. Looked up from germline, CDR1 is SQVTM and CDR2 is ANQGSEA. In DNA form, the CDR3 reads TGCAGCGTCCTCCCTAGGGACCTCTGGGATGAGCAGTTCTTC. It codes for CSVLPRDLWDEQFF.

This clone appeared a few times. The CDR3 nucleotides read TGTGCAAGTCGCTTACTTAATGAGCAGTTCTTC. Translation: CASRLLNEQFF. This chain connects TRBV12-2 to TRBJ2-1; TRBD2, the table's D call, was not compared with the DNA. TRBV12-2 is a pseudogene. The CDR3 sequence is 11 residues long.

Of note for this clone: The junction shows a germline mismatch at one end, possibly a read error. V usage is TRBV2 and J usage is TRBJ2-7, with D possibly being TRBD2 (7 bases). CDR1 and CDR2 from the germline V gene are SNHLY and FYNNEI. The CDR3 length is 11 residues. This CDR3 reads CSPGGRNEQYF. Written as DNA, the CDR3 is TGCTCCCCGGGGGGCAGGAACGAGCAGTACTTC.

The V and J genes are TRBV2 and TRBJ2-1; D is uncertain. The CDR3 has 15 residues. The germline gives CDR1 SNHLY, CDR2 FYNNEI. With 7 bases removed from V and 4 bases from J, the gap between germline ends came to 17 bases. CDR3 amino acids: CASIPFRWQYNEQFF. CDR3 DNA sequence: TGTGCCAGCATTCCTTTCCGCTGGCAATACAATGAGCAGTTCTTC.

In its sample, this clone was seen once. The genes are TRBV27 and TRBJ2-3; D gene ambiguous. From germline, CDR1 is MNHEY and CDR2 SMNVEV (reference sequence). Trimming pared 1 base from V and 1 base from J, leaving 3 bases between. The CDR3 sequence is 13 residues long. CDR3 sequence (DNA): TGTGCCAGCAGTTTATTCCGCACAGATACGCAGTATTTT. Amino acid sequence: CASSLFRTDTQYF.

This clone was detected only once. The chain combines TRBV5-1 with TRBJ2-7; TRBD2 matches 7 bases. The CDR3 sequence is 12 residues long. Germline CDR1 SGHRS, CDR2 YFSETQ. V gave up 7 bases and J gave up 1 base; unmatched junction bases: 2. The DNA of the CDR3 is TGCGCCAGCGGGGGGGTTTCCTACGAGCAGTACTTC. It codes for CASGGVSYEQYF.

The genes are TRBV7-3 and TRBJ2-7; 11 bases agree with TRBD2. The CDR3 has 16 residues. Trimming removed 5 bases from V and 6 bases from J; junction bases left unmatched: 12. CDR1 is SGHTA and CDR2 is FQGTGA in the germline V gene. The CDR3 bases are TGTGCCAGCAGCACCGGACTAGCGGGTGGAGAGGGCGAGCAGTACTTC. Its translation is CASSTGLAGGEGEQYF.